The 14 T cell receptor beta chains below come from one sample, sequenced in a study of blood T cells in healthy people across ages. Using a J-beta primer mix together with a sample-barcoded 5' primer, a second PCR was run for about 6 to 12 cycles. TCRdb re-analysed the 5' RACE reads in MiXCR, keeping a single row per CDR3 protein. In the table there are 1.5 million to 2 million distinct CDR3 sequences, roughly 50% of which are singletons. Sequencing was done on a sample of blood. All receptors come from a woman aged 40 to 50 in good health.

This clonotype occurred a few times. V gene TRBV5-1 combines with J gene TRBJ2-1; 10 bases are a match to TRBD2. The trim removed 2 bases at V and 2 bases at J, leaving 4 bases unmatched. The CDR3 loop spans 16 amino acids. CDR1 SGHRS and CDR2 YFSETQ come from the germline V gene. CDR3 sequence (DNA): TGCGCCAGCAGCTTCTCTAGCGGGGGCCCCTACAATGAGCAGTTCTTC. It yields the protein CASSFSSGGPYNEQFF.

This chain links TRBV12-3 or TRBV12-4 with TRBJ2-3; the match to TRBD2 covers 9 bases. J was trimmed by 13 bases and V by 8 bases; bases with no gene match: 19. The CDR3 runs 15 residues. The CDR3 reads CASSFGAGGVYKEYF. The DNA for the CDR3 is TGTGCCAGCTCCTTTGGGGCGGGGGGGGTATATAAGGAGTATTTT.

This clonotype was detected only a few times. V gene TRBV15 combines with J gene TRBJ2-3; perhaps D is TRBD1 or TRBD2 (5 bases each). The germline V and J ends were trimmed by 1 base and 9 bases, with 8 bases remaining between them. The CDR3 covers 12 residues. Germline V gene lookup returns CDR1 LNHNV and CDR2 YYDKDF (reference sequence). The CDR3 region has the DNA TGTGCCACCAGCAGAGGACGGGGCACGCAGTATTTT. This translates into CATSRGRGTQYF.

This chain links TRBV3-1 with TRBJ2-7, with TRBD2 matching over 9 bases. This CDR3 has 14 amino acids. CDR1 and CDR2 (germline): LGHDT, YNNKEL (reference sequence). The J segment lost 3 bases and the V segment lost 3 bases, leaving 3 bases of the junction unmatched. The CDR3 sequence: CASSQTSGRYEQYF. The CDR3 DNA reads TGTGCCAGCAGCCAGACTAGCGGACGCTACGAGCAGTACTTC.

This clonotype has just a few counts. The chain has TRBV7-9 and TRBJ2-1; 9 bases match TRBD1. CDR1 is SEHNR and CDR2 is FQNEAQ in the germline V gene (reference sequence). CDR3 length: 12 residues. Trimming removed 11 bases from V and 7 bases from J; junction bases left unmatched: 6. Written as DNA, the CDR3 is TGTGCCCTCGGGGACAGGGCAAATGAGCAGTTCTTC. This codes for CALGDRANEQFF. The full variable domain, its missing parts supplied by reference TRBV7-9 and TRBJ2-1, is DTGVSQNPRHKITKRGQNVTFRCDPISEHNRLYWYRQTLGQGPEFLTYFQNEAQLEKSRLLSDRFSAERPKGSFSTLEIQRTEQGDSAMYLCALGDRANEQFFGPGTRLTVL.

A note on this clonotype: This sequence may be a read error, since a much larger clone differs from it by one base. The chain joins TRBV10-3 to TRBJ2-5; perhaps TRBD2 as D (5 bases). This CDR3 comprises 11 residues. Germline V gene sequence: CDR1 ENHRY, CDR2 SYGVKD. CDR3 sequence reads: CAISERETKYF. The CDR3 DNA is TGTGCCATCAGTGAGAGGGAGACCAAGTACTTC.

The chain links TRBV20-1 to TRBJ1-2; D not resolved. The CDR3 is 14 residues long. V shed 1 base and J shed 4 bases, with 13 bases lying between them. The germline CDR1 and CDR2 sequences are DFQATT and SNEGSKA (reference sequence). The CDR3 sequence is CSARGRGSGYGYTF. CDR3 nucleotide sequence: TGCAGTGCTAGAGGGCGGGGTAGCGGCTATGGCTACACCTTC.

The rearrangement joins TRBV3-1 to TRBJ1-2; TRBD1 aligns across 8 bases. With 6 bases clipped from V and 2 bases from J, the junction kept 8 bases outside the gene matches. This CDR3 contains 15 residues. Germline lookup yields CDR1 LGHDT and CDR2 YNNKEL (reference sequence). The CDR3 spells CASRNGQGLNYGYTF. The CDR3 DNA reads TGTGCCAGCAGAAATGGACAGGGTTTAAACTATGGCTACACCTTC.

This chain joins TRBV24-1 and TRBJ2-1; possible D gene TRBD1, 5 bases. Germline V lookup: CDR1 KGHDR, CDR2 SFDVKD. Trimming cost V 6 bases and J 9 bases, with 17 bases left between them. CDR3 length: 14 residues. The CDR3, as DNA: TGTGCCACCAGTTTGGAAGAGTCAGGGTCTGAGCAGTTCTTC. As protein: CATSLEESGSEQFF.

This chain joins TRBV7-2 and TRBJ2-7, with 7 nucleotides matching TRBD1. With V trimmed by 0 bases and J by 6 bases, 8 bases remained unmatched. The CDR3 sequence is 15 residues long. CDR1 and CDR2 (germline): SGHTA, FQGNSA. The CDR3 bases are TGTGCCAGCAGCTTAGCGGGGATGACAGGGCGCGAGCAGTACTTC. This sequence encodes CASSLAGMTGREQYF.

The chain links TRBV7-9 to TRBJ2-1; a possible D gene is TRBD1 (6 bases). V lost 4 bases and J lost 6, with 10 bases in between. The CDR3 loop spans 13 amino acids. The germline CDR1 and CDR2 sequences are SEHNR and FQNEAQ (reference sequence). The chain's CDR3 is CASSSTGFNEQFF. The CDR3 DNA reads as TGTGCCAGCAGCTCTACAGGGTTCAATGAGCAGTTCTTC.

The J gene is TRBJ2-7, the V gene TRBV6-5; 8 bases agree with TRBD2. Trimming took 4 bases from V and 4 from J; bases not matched to a gene: 6. This CDR3 has 14 residues. Looked up from germline, CDR1 is MNHEY and CDR2 is SVGAGI. CDR3 sequence: CASSSREGGYEQYF. CDR3 nucleotide sequence: TGTGCCAGCAGTTCCCGGGAGGGAGGATACGAGCAGTACTTC.

The chain combines TRBV10-3 with TRBJ1-4; the D gene is possibly TRBD1 (6 bases). The germline CDR1 and CDR2 sequences are ENHRY and SYGVKD. Trimming removed 5 bases at V and 4 bases at J, with 11 bases between. The CDR3 has 14 amino acids. The CDR3 spells CAISKGGGNEKLFF. CDR3 in DNA: TGTGCCATCAGTAAAGGGGGAGGTAATGAAAAACTGTTTTTT.

This clonotype has a handful of counts. V gene TRBV6-5 combines with J gene TRBJ2-7; D is undetermined. In germline, CDR1 is MNHEY, CDR2 SVGAGI. V was pared by 0 bases and J by 5 bases, with 8 bases between. The CDR3 runs to 13 residues. The CDR3 sequence: CASSYSTVHEQYF. The CDR3 coding sequence is TGTGCCAGCAGTTACTCGACTGTTCACGAGCAGTACTTC.